The 3 T cell receptor beta chains below come from one sample, sequenced in a study of T cell repertoires in cytomegalovirus infection. TCRdb reprocessed the reads via MiXCR and lists one record per CDR3 protein. The repertoire has about 400,000 distinct CDR3 sequences, roughly 34% of them found once; the top ten carry approximately 13%. These receptors lack a known antigen. This sample comprised cultured PBMCs, obtained from culture after CMV antigen stimulation. Receptors were obtained from a human donor in good health (CMV status not recorded). Some clones in this sample may be carry-over from other donors' samples.

The chain uses TRBV11-2 and TRBJ1-3; a weak D match, TRBD1 (5 bases). Germline lookup yields CDR1 SGHAT and CDR2 FQNNGV. CDR3 length equals 15 residues. V gave up 4 bases and J gave up 5 bases, with 15 bases separating them. CDR3 loop: CASSSPTTGRNTIYF. Written as DNA, the CDR3 is TGTGCCAGCAGCTCGCCTACCACAGGAAGAAACACCATATATTTT. Complete variable domain (other parts from reference TRBV11-2 and TRBJ1-3): EAGVAQSPRYKIIEKRQSVAFWCNPISGHATLYWYQQILGQGPKLLIQFQNNGVVDDSQLPKDRFSAERLKGVDSTLKIQPAKLEDSAVYLCASSSPTTGRNTIYFGEGSWLTVV.

This clonotype occurred many times. This rearrangement joins TRBV7-2 to TRBJ2-4; D possibly corresponds to TRBD1 (5 bases). The germline CDR1 and CDR2 sequences are SGHTA and FQGNSA. V lost 6 bases, J lost 5 bases, and 14 bases lay in between. CDR3 size: 14 residues. The DNA of the CDR3 is TGTGCCAGCAGGTTGGGTGGCAGGGAAAACATTCAGTACTTC. This translates into CASRLGGRENIQYF.

Many counts were recorded for this clonotype. This chain connects TRBV7-6 to TRBJ1-2; D is undetermined. Germline V lookup: CDR1 SGHVS, CDR2 FNYEAQ. The CDR3 has 15 residues. The V end was cut by 5 bases, the J end by 0 bases, with 13 bases between. CDR3 region: CASSPKAYANYGYTF. The CDR3 DNA is TGTGCCAGCAGCCCGAAGGCATACGCTAACTATGGCTACACCTTC.